This T cell receptor (beta chain) comes out of a study of T cell clonality in common variable immunodeficiency. The table came from immunoSEQ multiplex PCR; TCRdb's copy has only in-frame clones and leaves some out. This repertoire holds about 19,000 clones, and none appear only once. Per the germline V gene, CDR1 is KGHSH and CDR2 is LQKENI. The CDR3 consists of 13 residues. V lost 2 bases, J lost 9 bases, and 3 bases stayed unmatched. This clone has just a few counts. Its antigen is unknown. The CDR3 end lies 3 residues beyond the end of the read and is filled in from the germline J gene. General observations from the study: Patient heterogeneity in the CVID cohort limited correlations between repertoire features and clinical complications. In common variable immunodeficiency, TCR beta chains reportedly carried fewer deletions and N-nucleotide insertions.

The rearrangement uses TRBV18 and TRBJ2-1; 8 nucleotides match TRBD1. The specimen was peripheral blood mononuclear cells. The TCR comes from a human donor with common variable immunodeficiency. The CDR3 spells CASSPVQGGEQFF. CDR3 bases read: TGTGCCAGCTCACCAGTACAGGGGGGTGAG. The complete variable domain, with remaining parts taken from reference TRBV18 and TRBJ2-1, reads NAGVMQNPRHLVRRRGQEARLRCSPMKGHSHVYWYRQLPEEGLKFMVYLQKENIIDESGMPKERFSAEFPKEGPSILRIQQVVRGDSAAYFCASSPVQGGEQFFGPGTRLTVL.